The 27 T cell receptor beta chains below come from one sample, sequenced in a study of CD8 T cells in Susac syndrome. When the RNA was reverse transcribed, random hexamers were used with an input of roughly 0.5 to 1 ug. TCRdb used MiXCR to reprocess the immunoSEQ multiplex PCR reads, holding one entry per CDR3 protein. The sample yields about 400,000 distinct CDR3 sequences, 85% to 90% seen once. The sequencing input was CD8+ T cells from PBMCs. All receptors come from a human donor with multiple sclerosis.

This chain joins TRBV18 and TRBJ2-1, with TRBD1 as a possible D gene (6 bases). V was shortened by 1 base and J by 5 bases, with 15 bases between the two germline ends. The CDR3 spans 16 residues. The germline CDR1 and CDR2 sequences are KGHSH and LQKENI. The CDR3 reads CASSPRPGTNNNEQFF. Written as DNA, the CDR3 is TGTGCCAGCTCACCACGACCCGGGACAAACAACAATGAGCAGTTCTTC.

V is TRBV2 and J is TRBJ2-5; the D gene is possibly TRBD2 (5 bases). In germline, CDR1 is SNHLY, CDR2 FYNNEI. The ends were cut back, 4 bases at V and 5 bases at J, with 17 bases in the middle. The CDR3 contains 15 residues. The CDR3 here is CASSARVLEGETQYF. In DNA form, the CDR3 reads TGTGCCAGCAGTGCGAGGGTACTAGAAGGCGAGACCCAGTACTTC.

The rearrangement links TRBV3-1 to TRBJ1-2; a possible D gene is TRBD1 (6 bases). CDR3 size: 16 residues. The ends were cut back, 0 bases at V and 4 bases at J, with 15 bases in the middle. From germline, CDR1 is LGHDT and CDR2 YNNKEL (reference sequence). The CDR3 reads CASSQDPGVWVYGYTF. The CDR3 DNA reads TGTGCCAGCAGCCAAGATCCAGGGGTATGGGTCTATGGCTACACCTTC.

In nucleotides, the CDR3 is TGCGCCAGCAGCATAGCGACAGATTCCTCTGGCTACACCTTC. Protein: CASSIATDSSGYTF. This sequence joins TRBV5-1 and TRBJ1-2; D possibly corresponds to TRBD1 (5 bases). The CDR3 has 14 amino acids. Germline CDR1 and CDR2: SGHRS and YFSETQ. The V and J ends lost 4 bases and 7 bases respectively, with 17 bases between them.

The rearrangement uses TRBV12-3 or TRBV12-4 and TRBJ2-1; D is unresolved. The CDR3 runs to 14 residues. The ends were cut back, 5 bases at V and 9 bases at J, with 17 bases in the middle. CDR3 coding DNA: TGTGCCAGCAGTCTAATTCGGACGGCCAGTGAGCAGTTCTTC. Translated: CASSLIRTASEQFF.

A single count supports this clonotype. J is TRBJ1-1 and V is TRBV6-1, with a possible D match to TRBD1 (6 bases). Germline V gene data show CDR1 as MNHNS and CDR2 as SASEGT. The germline V and J ends were trimmed by 0 bases and 2 bases, with 13 bases remaining between them. This CDR3 is 16 amino acids long. CDR3 in DNA: TGTGCCAGCAGTGAAGCGGAGACAGGTCTTAACACTGAAGCTTTCTTT. Translating it yields CASSEAETGLNTEAFF.

This sequence joins TRBV30 and TRBJ2-2; 7 bases align to TRBD2. The CDR3 is 16 amino acids. V dropped 4 bases and J dropped 1; count of bases not matched to a gene: 9. Germline lookup yields CDR1 GTSNPN and CDR2 SVGIG (reference sequence). This chain's CDR3 is CAWIPGLGENTGELFF. The CDR3 DNA follows: TGTGCCTGGATCCCTGGACTAGGGGAGAACACCGGGGAGCTGTTTTTT. The variable domain in full, completed from reference TRBV30 and TRBJ2-2, reads SQTIHQWPATLVQPVGSPLSLECTVEGTSNPNLYWYRQAAGRGLQLLFYSVGIGQISSEVPQNLSASRPQDRQFILSSKKLLLSDSGFYLCAWIPGLGENTGELFFGEGSRLTVL.

The chain carries TRBV4-1 and TRBJ2-7; D may match TRBD1 or TRBD2 (6 bases each). The CDR3 sequence is 16 residues long. The germline V gene encodes CDR1 MGHRA and CDR2 YSYEKL. The V and J ends lost 4 bases and 0 bases respectively, with 16 bases between them. The CDR3 region is CASSPFRGRTSYEQYF. The CDR3 nucleotides are TGCGCCAGCAGCCCCTTTAGGGGGAGGACCTCCTACGAGCAGTACTTC.

The gene calls are TRBV20-1 and TRBJ2-4; 7 bases are shared with TRBD2. With 6 bases clipped from V and 5 bases from J, the junction kept 16 bases outside the gene matches. There are 16 residues in the CDR3. CDR1 DFQATT and CDR2 SNEGSKA come from the germline V gene (reference sequence). The CDR3 loop reads CSATSSGLGDENIQYF. CDR3 sequence (DNA): TGCAGTGCCACGAGTTCCGGACTAGGAGACGAAAACATTCAGTACTTC.

The genes are TRBV30 and TRBJ2-2; 9 bases are a match to TRBD1. CDR1 and CDR2 (germline): GTSNPN, SVGIG (reference sequence). V lost 4 bases to trimming and J lost 6 bases; unmatched junction nucleotides: 15. The CDR3 has 17 residues. The CDR3 here is CAWMGGRDRVSPGELFF. The DNA for the CDR3 is TGTGCCTGGATGGGGGGTCGGGACAGGGTGAGCCCCGGGGAGCTGTTTTTT.

V is TRBV14 and J is TRBJ2-1, with 16 bases lining up with TRBD2. The CDR3 covers 18 residues. Germline-derived CDR1 and CDR2 are SGHDN and FVKESK. Trimming cost V 2 bases and J 5 bases; bases outside gene matches: 6. CDR3 loop: CASSQRGLAGGYDNEQFF. The CDR3 DNA reads TGTGCCAGCAGCCAAAGGGGACTAGCGGGAGGGTATGACAATGAGCAGTTCTTC.

The V and J genes are TRBV5-1 and TRBJ2-7; 9 positions match TRBD1. The CDR3 sequence is 17 residues long. V dropped 3 bases and J dropped 3; count of bases not matched to a gene: 13. Germline V lookup: CDR1 SGHRS, CDR2 YFSETQ. CDR3 loop: CASSSYTGTGLFYEQYF. CDR3 coding DNA: TGCGCCAGCAGCTCATATACCGGGACAGGGTTATTCTACGAGCAGTACTTC.

This chain joins TRBV19 and TRBJ1-1, with D possibly matching TRBD1 (5 bases). The CDR3 runs 14 residues. V lost 2 bases and J lost 7, with 14 bases in between. Germline V gene lookup returns CDR1 LNHDA and CDR2 SQIVND (reference sequence). In DNA form, the CDR3 reads TGTGCCAGTAGTATATCGACGGGACCTCATGAAGCTTTCTTT. Protein: CASSISTGPHEAFF.

The rearrangement uses TRBV27 and TRBJ2-3; D call uncertain. The ends were cut back, 5 bases at V and 5 bases at J, with 11 bases in the middle. This CDR3 is built from 13 residues. Germline V lookup: CDR1 MNHEY, CDR2 SMNVEV (reference sequence). The CDR3 loop reads CASSPISRDTQYF. The CDR3 bases are TGTGCCAGCAGTCCAATTTCCAGAGATACGCAGTATTTT.

The chain combines TRBV7-9 with TRBJ1-1, with D possibly TRBD1 on 6 matching bases. Germline-derived CDR1 and CDR2 are SEHNR and FQNEAQ (reference sequence). The V end lost 5 bases, the J end lost 2 bases, and 15 bases lay between the germline ends. There are 15 residues in the CDR3. The CDR3 spells CASSPFAGDNTEAFF. CDR3 nucleotides: TGTGCCAGCAGCCCGTTCGCAGGGGACAACACTGAAGCTTTCTTT.

V gene TRBV6-4 combines with J gene TRBJ2-7; 9 bases are shared with TRBD1. The CDR3 runs 15 residues. J was trimmed by 1 base and V by 6 bases; bases with no gene match: 7. The germline gives CDR1 MRHNA, CDR2 SNTAGT. The CDR3 loop is CASRLQGATSYEQYF. The CDR3 coding sequence is TGTGCCAGCAGGCTACAGGGGGCGACTTCCTACGAGCAGTACTTC.

This clonotype was picked up a small number of times. This sequence joins TRBV3-1 and TRBJ2-7; D might be TRBD2 (5 bases). The CDR3 has 15 amino acids. The germline V and J ends were trimmed by 1 base and 4 bases, with 14 bases remaining between them. Germline loops: CDR1 LGHDT, CDR2 YNNKEL (reference sequence). Written as DNA, the CDR3 is TGTGCCAGCAGCCAAGGCTCACAGTGGACTTACGAGCAGTACTTC. Encoded protein: CASSQGSQWTYEQYF.

V is TRBV6-6 and J is TRBJ1-1, with D maybe TRBD1 (5 bases). Trimming took off 0 bases at V and 4 bases at J, with 15 bases between the two ends. The CDR3 consists of 16 residues. The V gene's germline CDR1 is MNHNY and CDR2 SVGAGI (reference sequence). This CDR3 is CASSYSFTNGATEAFF. CDR3 coding DNA: TGTGCCAGCAGTTACTCCTTTACTAATGGGGCCACTGAAGCTTTCTTT.

The chain is built from TRBV15 and TRBJ1-5, with D unclear. Trimming shortened V by 3 bases and J by 6 bases, and 15 bases separated the two germline ends. Germline V gene lookup returns CDR1 LNHNV and CDR2 YYDKDF (reference sequence). CDR3 length: 15 amino acids. CDR3 amino acids: CATSRDRVLVQPQHF. The DNA of the CDR3 is TGTGCCACCAGCAGGGACCGGGTCTTAGTTCAGCCCCAGCATTTT.

CDR3 protein: CASSLGTGGLKGTYEQYF. In DNA form, the CDR3 reads TGCGCCAGCAGCCTTGGGACAGGGGGCCTTAAGGGGACCTACGAGCAGTACTTC. V usage is TRBV4-1 and J usage is TRBJ2-7; TRBD1 aligns across 12 bases. The germline CDR1 and CDR2 sequences are MGHRA and YSYEKL. The CDR3 contains 18 residues. V lost 4 bases, J lost 2 bases, and 12 bases stayed unmatched.

About this clonotype: Compared with germline, one end of the junction differs, possibly owing to a read error. The chain's CDR3 is CASSYGPGRTEVFF. The CDR3 DNA reads TGTGCCAGCAGTTACGGCCCGGGGAGAACTGAAGTTTTCTTT. V usage is TRBV6-5 and J usage is TRBJ1-1; D is undetermined. Germline V gene sequence: CDR1 MNHEY, CDR2 SVGAGI. The CDR3 totals 14 residues.

This chain connects TRBV19 to TRBJ2-3; the match to TRBD2 covers 8 bases. There are 15 residues in the CDR3. Germline V gene sequence: CDR1 LNHDA, CDR2 SQIVND (reference sequence). The junction had 5 bases not matched to a gene; V was cut back by 2 bases and J by 4 bases. CDR3 amino acids: CASSISAGGADTQYF. The CDR3 nucleotides read TGTGCCAGTAGTATAAGCGCCGGGGGGGCAGATACGCAGTATTTT.

The rearrangement links TRBV24-1 to TRBJ2-1; D unclear. Germline CDR1 and CDR2: KGHDR and SFDVKD. CDR3 size: 14 residues. V lost 2 bases to trimming and J lost 7 bases, with 11 bases between them. CDR3 DNA: TGTGCCACCAGTGATTCCGCAGGTTGGAATGAGCAGTTCTTC. This translates into CATSDSAGWNEQFF.

The chain combines TRBV5-1 with TRBJ2-5; maybe TRBD1 (6 bases). Germline assignment: CDR1 SGHRS and CDR2 YFSETQ. There are 16 residues in the CDR3. The V and J ends lost 0 bases and 3 bases respectively, with 15 bases between them. In nucleotides, the CDR3 is TGCGCCAGCAGCTTGGAATTTACAGGGTTGGAAGAGACCCAGTACTTC. Its translation is CASSLEFTGLEETQYF.

The gene calls are TRBV4-1 and TRBJ1-2; D remains ambiguous. This CDR3 is built from 16 residues. V dropped 4 bases and J dropped 1 base, with 16 bases sitting between them. CDR1 is MGHRA and CDR2 is YSYEKL in the germline V gene. CDR3 protein: CASSLLASGINYGYTF. CDR3 bases: TGCGCCAGCAGCCTCCTAGCATCAGGAATTAACTATGGCTACACCTTC.

This rearrangement joins TRBV29-1 to TRBJ1-1, with 8 bases aligning to TRBD1. J was trimmed by 8 bases and V by 1 base; bases with no gene match: 9. This CDR3 spans 14 amino acids. Per germline, CDR1 SQVTM and CDR2 ANQGSEA. CDR3 coding DNA: TGCAGCGTTGAAGCCCCGACAGGGGACCCCGAAGCTTTCTTT. It yields the protein CSVEAPTGDPEAFF. The full variable domain, rest sourced from reference TRBV29-1 and TRBJ1-1, is SAVISQKPSRDICQRGTSLTIQCQVDSQVTMMFWYRQQPGQSLTLIATANQGSEATYESGFVIDKFPISRPNLTFSTLTVSNMSPEDSSIYLCSVEAPTGDPEAFFGQGTRLTVV.

The J gene is TRBJ2-3, the V gene TRBV12-3 or TRBV12-4; possible D gene TRBD1, 6 bases. Trimming pared 1 base from V and 2 bases from J, leaving 13 bases between. CDR3 length equals 16 residues. As DNA, the CDR3 is TGTGCCAGCAGTTTAGGGCAAGGGGGAGCCACAGATACGCAGTATTTT. Amino acids: CASSLGQGGATDTQYF.